The 27 T cell receptor beta chains below all came from one sample that was sequenced in a study of blood T cell repertoires in COVID-19. Some clones are missing from TCRdb's copy, which holds only in-frame ones; the method was immunoSEQ multiplex PCR. The sample yields tens of thousands of clones, approximately 84% seen once. The material sequenced was peripheral blood. The receptors derive from a human donor in a cohort sampled during active COVID-19.

V usage is TRBV7-9 and J usage is TRBJ2-7, with 9 bases matching TRBD1. Per the germline V gene, CDR1 is SEHNR and CDR2 is FQNEAQ (reference sequence). J gave up 2 bases and V 6 bases, and 2 bases lay outside the gene matches. This CDR3 contains 13 residues. The CDR3 region is CASRGQGTYEQYF. Written as DNA, the CDR3 is TGTGCCAGCAGGGGACAGGGTACCTACGAGCAGTACTTC.

The chain employs TRBV24-1 and TRBJ2-5; D uncertain. The V gene's germline CDR1 is KGHDR and CDR2 SFDVKD. CDR3 size: 11 residues. The V end lost 4 bases, the J end lost 4 bases, and 3 bases lay between the germline ends. This CDR3 is CATSDRETQYF. The CDR3, as DNA: TGTGCCACCAGTGACCGAGAGACCCAGTACTTC.

CDR3 protein: CASSSSQLAGTSEQYF. For the CDR3, the DNA is TGTGCCAGCAGTTCCTCTCAACTAGCGGGAACTAGCGAGCAGTACTTC. The chain combines TRBV27 with TRBJ2-7, with 10 bases fitting TRBD2. Trimming cost V 4 bases and J 6 bases; bases outside gene matches: 12. The CDR3 spans 16 residues. Germline lookup yields CDR1 MNHEY and CDR2 SMNVEV (reference sequence).

The J gene is TRBJ1-3, the V gene TRBV28; no clear D. V lost 2 bases and J lost 0, with 11 bases in between. The CDR3 is 16 amino acids. The germline V gene has CDR1 MDHEN and CDR2 SYDVKM. CDR3 in DNA: TGTGCCAGCAGTTTACTGAAACAGAGCTCTGGAAACACCATATATTTT. Translation: CASSLLKQSSGNTIYF.

The chain employs TRBV7-8 and TRBJ2-1, with D perhaps matching TRBD1 or TRBD2 (6 bases each). CDR3 length: 17 residues. Trimming shortened V by 5 bases and J by 10 bases, and 27 bases separated the two germline ends. Germline values: CDR1 SGHVS, CDR2 FQNEAQ. The chain's CDR3 is CASSRGRGAGLKLEQFF. As DNA, the CDR3 is TGTGCCAGCAGCCGGGGGCGGGGTGCGGGGCTGAAGCTAGAGCAGTTCTTC.

The chain has TRBV12-5 and TRBJ1-6, with D unclear. The CDR3 is 12 amino acids. With 0 bases removed from V and 10 bases from J, the gap between germline ends came to 4 bases. Germline CDR1 reads LGHNT; CDR2 reads FRNRAP. The CDR3 protein is CASGLVLSPLHF. The DNA for the CDR3 is TGTGCTAGTGGTTTGGTATTATCACCCCTCCACTTT.

To note about this clone: Other DNA sequences in the same sample also yield this CDR3. This chain uses TRBV4-3 with TRBJ1-2; D possibly corresponds to TRBD1 (5 bases). Germline V gene sequence: CDR1 LGHNA, CDR2 YSLEER. V lost 0 bases to trimming and J lost 8 bases, with 19 bases between them. The CDR3 is 16 residues long. The CDR3: CASSQDRSGGGAGYTF. Written as DNA, the CDR3 is TGCGCCAGCAGCCAAGATCGGTCGGGGGGAGGGGCGGGCTACACCTTC.

The chain joins TRBV10-3 to TRBJ1-2; D is unclear. The V end lost 0 bases, the J end lost 7 bases, and 9 bases lay between the germline ends. From germline, CDR1 is ENHRY and CDR2 SYGVKD. The CDR3 sequence is 13 residues long. CDR3 residues: CAISESRDSGYTF. CDR3 bases: TGTGCCATCAGTGAGTCGAGGGATTCTGGCTACACCTTC.

The gene calls are TRBV6-2 or TRBV6-3 and TRBJ2-2; D may be TRBD1 (5 bases). Trimming left V 0 bases short and J 3 bases short, with 14 bases between. The CDR3 has 17 amino acids. Per germline, CDR1 MNHEY and CDR2 SVGEGT. The CDR3 DNA reads TGTGCCAGCAGTTACTCAGGGCTGGGGCCGTACACCGGGGAGCTGTTTTTT. Its translation: CASSYSGLGPYTGELFF.

V gene TRBV30 combines with J gene TRBJ2-4, with D perhaps matching TRBD1 (6 bases). Germline CDR1 GTSNPN, CDR2 SVGIG (reference sequence). V was pared by 5 bases and J by 8 bases, with 13 bases between. The CDR3 has 12 residues. The CDR3 protein is CAWEQGTHIQYF. The CDR3 nucleotides are TGTGCCTGGGAGCAGGGGACCCACATTCAGTACTTC. Full variable domain (remainder filled in from reference TRBV30 and TRBJ2-4): SQTIHQWPATLVQPVGSPLSLECTVEGTSNPNLYWYRQAAGRGLQLLFYSVGIGQISSEVPQNLSASRPQDRQFILSSKKLLLSDSGFYLCAWEQGTHIQYFGAGTRLSVL.

V usage is TRBV7-9 and J usage is TRBJ2-5; 7 nucleotides agree with TRBD1. Germline V gene sequence: CDR1 SEHNR, CDR2 FQNEAQ (reference sequence). Unmatched junction bases numbered 4, after V lost 1 base and J lost 5 bases. The CDR3 loop spans 14 amino acids. The CDR3 nucleotides read TGTGCCAGCAGCTTAGACAGGGGTTCGGAGACCCAGTACTTC. Protein: CASSLDRGSETQYF.

CDR3: CASSSSGARETQYF. The CDR3 region has the DNA TGTGCCAGCAGCTCCAGTGGGGCTCGGGAGACCCAGTACTTC. This chain connects TRBV7-3 to TRBJ2-5, with D maybe TRBD1 (5 bases). CDR1 SGHTA and CDR2 FQGTGA come from the germline V gene. The CDR3 loop spans 14 amino acids. Between the trimmed V and J ends, which lost 4 bases and 5 bases, there was a span of 14 bases.

This chain links TRBV9 with TRBJ2-3; 14 bases are a match to TRBD2. The V gene's germline CDR1 is SGDLS and CDR2 YYNGEE. This CDR3 is built from 17 residues. The junction had 6 bases not matched to a gene; V was cut back by 4 bases and J by 2 bases. The CDR3 region is CASSFGLAGGITDTQYF. CDR3 DNA sequence: TGTGCCAGCAGCTTCGGACTAGCGGGGGGAATCACAGATACGCAGTATTTT.

The chain is built from TRBV5-4 and TRBJ1-4; 7 positions agree with TRBD1. This CDR3 contains 14 residues. Germline V gives CDR1 SGHNT, CDR2 YYREEE (reference sequence). The V gene end was trimmed by 4 bases and the J gene end by 3 bases; junction bases not matched to a gene: 3. The CDR3 is CASSPGGANEKLFF. The DNA of the CDR3 is TGTGCCAGCAGCCCAGGGGGTGCTAATGAAAAACTGTTTTTT.

The chain is built from TRBV5-1 and TRBJ2-3, with unresolved D. Germline V lookup: CDR1 SGHRS, CDR2 YFSETQ. The CDR3 extends over 14 amino acids. The V gene lost 3 bases and the J gene lost 2 bases, with 10 bases spanning the gap. The CDR3 loop is CASSSRVSTDTQYF. DNA of the CDR3: TGCGCCAGCAGCTCCCGGGTGTCCACAGATACGCAGTATTTT.

CDR3 region: CASSLARGADTQYF. The CDR3 DNA sequence: TGTGCCAGCAGCTTAGCCAGGGGGGCAGATACGCAGTATTTT. This chain connects TRBV7-2 to TRBJ2-3; TRBD1 is a possible D gene (7 bases). The CDR3 consists of 14 residues. Germline assignment: CDR1 SGHTA and CDR2 FQGNSA. With 0 bases removed from V and 4 bases from J, the gap between germline ends came to 8 bases. The full variable domain, rest sourced from reference TRBV7-2 and TRBJ2-3, is GAGVSQSPSNKVTEKGKDVELRCDPISGHTALYWYRQSLGQGLEFLIYFQGNSAPDKSGLPSDRFSAERTGGSVSTLTIQRTQQEDSAVYLCASSLARGADTQYFGPGTRLTVL.

The chain uses TRBV7-2 and TRBJ2-4, with D possibly matching TRBD1 (6 bases). From germline, CDR1 is SGHTA and CDR2 FQGNSA. The CDR3 loop spans 15 amino acids. V lost 6 bases to trimming and J lost 5 bases, with 17 bases between them. Here the CDR3 DNA reads TGTGCCAGCAGGGGTTGGCAGGGGAACCAAAACATTCAGTACTTC. This translates into CASRGWQGNQNIQYF.

The V gene is TRBV28, the J gene TRBJ1-1; 8 bases fit TRBD1. The V gene end was trimmed by 5 bases and the J gene end by 10 bases; junction bases not matched to a gene: 6. This CDR3 is 12 amino acids long. The germline V gene encodes CDR1 MDHEN and CDR2 SYDVKM. This CDR3 is CASSRSGGSAFF. CDR3 nucleotides: TGTGCCAGCAGTCGATCAGGGGGCTCAGCTTTCTTT.

The V and J genes are TRBV28 and TRBJ2-2; 10 nucleotides align to TRBD1. This CDR3 region has 15 residues. V gave up 7 bases and J gave up 3 bases; unmatched junction bases: 5. CDR1 is MDHEN, CDR2 SYDVKM, per germline. CDR3 amino acids: CASTDGTGDTGELFF. CDR3 sequence (DNA): TGTGCCAGCACGGACGGGACAGGGGACACCGGGGAGCTGTTTTTT.

The genes are TRBV10-3 and TRBJ2-3; D may be TRBD1 (7 bases). The V gene lost 0 bases and the J gene lost 0 bases, with 13 bases spanning the gap. There are 17 residues in the CDR3. Germline V lookup: CDR1 ENHRY, CDR2 SYGVKD. DNA of the CDR3: TGTGCCATCAGTGAGTCTCAGGGGGGTACTAGCACAGATACGCAGTATTTT. It codes for CAISESQGGTSTDTQYF.

This clone was recorded only once. The chain uses TRBV6-2 or TRBV6-3 and TRBJ1-2; TRBD1 is a possible D gene (6 bases). This CDR3 has 17 amino acids. CDR1 is MNHEY and CDR2 is SVGEGT in the germline V gene. V shed 1 base and J shed 5 bases, with 20 bases lying between them. The CDR3 is CASSYFSDSGGPYGYTF. Written as DNA, the CDR3 is TGTGCCAGCAGTTACTTCTCGGACAGCGGCGGCCCTTATGGCTACACCTTC.

This clone was seen a single time. The genes are TRBV9 and TRBJ2-1; 12 bases align to TRBD2. Looked up from germline, CDR1 is SGDLS and CDR2 is YYNGEE. This CDR3 spans 15 amino acids. Trimming took 4 bases from V and 8 from J; bases not matched to a gene: 7. In DNA, the CDR3 is TGTGCCAGCAGCCCCGCTAGCGGGGGGGCTTATGAGCAGTTCTTC. Translation: CASSPASGGAYEQFF. Full variable domain (rest looked up from reference TRBV9 and TRBJ2-1): DSGVTQTPKHLITATGQRVTLRCSPRSGDLSVYWYQQSLDQGLQFLIQYYNGEERAKGNILERFSAQQFPDLHSELNLSSLELGDSALYFCASSPASGGAYEQFFGPGTRLTVL.

This rearrangement joins TRBV9 to TRBJ2-5; 8 bases align to TRBD2. V gave up 0 bases and J gave up 5 bases; unmatched junction bases: 3. CDR1 is SGDLS, CDR2 YYNGEE, per germline. The CDR3 runs 14 residues. CDR3 sequence: CASSVGTSWETQYF. The DNA for the CDR3 is TGTGCCAGCAGCGTAGGGACTAGCTGGGAGACCCAGTACTTC.

This clone showed up just a few times. J is TRBJ2-7 and V is TRBV5-5, with 7 bases fitting TRBD1. V lost 2 bases to trimming and J lost 7 bases; unmatched junction nucleotides: 9. Germline CDR1 reads SGHKS; CDR2 reads YYEKEE (reference sequence). The CDR3 has 14 amino acids. The CDR3 here is CASSFPGTAKEQYF. The CDR3 nucleotides are TGTGCCAGCAGCTTCCCCGGGACAGCGAAAGAGCAGTACTTC.

The CDR3 bases are TGTGCCAGCAGCATTAGCGGGGGAGTTGGATACGAGCAGTACTTC. Encoded protein: CASSISGGVGYEQYF. This rearrangement joins TRBV7-2 to TRBJ2-7, with 9 bases lining up with TRBD2. Germline V lookup: CDR1 SGHTA, CDR2 FQGNSA. With V trimmed by 5 bases and J by 4 bases, 9 bases remained unmatched. CDR3 length: 15 amino acids.

In regard to this clone: One end of the junction varies from germline; a read error may be responsible. The V gene is TRBV7-7, the J gene TRBJ2-3; 9 bases align to TRBD1. CDR1 is SSHAT, CDR2 FNYEAQ, per germline (reference sequence). This CDR3 comprises 14 residues. The CDR3 here is CASSNDRGTDTQYF. The DNA of the CDR3 is TGTGCTAGCAGCAACGACAGGGGGACAGATACGCAGTATTTT.

This clone was counted a few times. The CDR3 nucleotides are TGTGCCAGCAGCTTAGGGGCCGGACAGGGGACCACCGGGGAGCTGTTTTTT. The encoded protein is CASSLGAGQGTTGELFF. This chain links TRBV7-6 with TRBJ2-2; 9 nucleotides align to TRBD1. Trimming at V came to 1 base and at J to 4 bases, leaving 7 bases not matched to a gene. The CDR3 runs to 17 residues. Germline V lookup: CDR1 SGHVS, CDR2 FNYEAQ.